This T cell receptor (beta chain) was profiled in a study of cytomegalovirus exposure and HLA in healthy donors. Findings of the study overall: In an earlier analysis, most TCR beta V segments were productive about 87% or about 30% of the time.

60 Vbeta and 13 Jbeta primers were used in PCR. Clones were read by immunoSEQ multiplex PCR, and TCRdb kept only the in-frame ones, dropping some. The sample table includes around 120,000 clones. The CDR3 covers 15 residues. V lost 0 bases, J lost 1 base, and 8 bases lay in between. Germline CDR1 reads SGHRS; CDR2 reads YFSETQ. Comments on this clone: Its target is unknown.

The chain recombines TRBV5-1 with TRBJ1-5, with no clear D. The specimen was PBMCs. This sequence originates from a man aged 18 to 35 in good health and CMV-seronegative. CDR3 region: CASSLGLQSNQPQHF. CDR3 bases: TGCGCCAGCAGCTTGGGACTCCAAAGCAATCAGCCCCAGCATTTT.